The 30 T cell receptor beta chains below all came from one sample that was sequenced in a study of cytomegalovirus exposure and HLA in healthy donors. The PCR was carried out with 60 Vbeta primers and 13 Jbeta primers. Clones were sequenced by immunoSEQ multiplex PCR, and TCRdb holds only the in-frame ones, with some missing. The sample yields approximately 160,000 clones, 65% to 80% seen once. The sample comprised PBMCs. The receptors were sampled from a woman aged 30 to 39 in good health and CMV-seronegative.

This clone appeared a few times. The chain has TRBV19 and TRBJ1-5; TRBD1 agrees at 11 bases. Looked up from germline, CDR1 is LNHDA and CDR2 is SQIVND (reference sequence). CDR3 length: 15 residues. J lost 5 bases, V lost 6 bases, and 6 bases had no gene match. DNA of the CDR3: TGTGCCAGTAGACCGGGGACAGGGGGACATCAGCCCCAGCATTTT. Translated: CASRPGTGGHQPQHF.

The chain has TRBV4-3 and TRBJ1-2; D perhaps matches TRBD1 (6 bases). V lost 1 base to trimming and J lost 3 bases, with 12 bases between them. This CDR3 is 15 amino acids long. Germline V gene lookup returns CDR1 LGHNA and CDR2 YSLEER. DNA of the CDR3: TGCGCCAGCAGCCAAGTTCGAGGGGGACACTATGGCTACACCTTC. Translated, it gives CASSQVRGGHYGYTF.

The chain has TRBV6-5 and TRBJ2-7; D not certain. CDR1 is MNHEY and CDR2 is SVGAGI in the germline V gene. The CDR3 is made up of 15 amino acids. V shed 7 bases and J shed 6 bases, with 22 bases lying between them. DNA for the CDR3: TGTGCCAGCACATCTCGGTACGGCGGTAGAGGCGAGCAGTACTTC. Its translation: CASTSRYGGRGEQYF.

DNA for the CDR3: TGTGCCAGCTGCCGGGACACTTACAATGAGCAGTTCTTC. It translates to CASCRDTYNEQFF. V usage is TRBV6-1 and J usage is TRBJ2-1; possible D gene TRBD1, 6 bases. This CDR3 is built from 13 residues. Trimming shortened V by 8 bases and J by 4 bases, and 12 bases separated the two germline ends. The germline gives CDR1 MNHNS, CDR2 SASEGT.

The rearrangement links TRBV6-5 to TRBJ2-5, with D maybe TRBD1 (6 bases). The DNA matches TRBJ2-7 better at its end, which makes the J call doubtful. The CDR3 sequence is 15 residues long. Germline values: CDR1 MNHEY, CDR2 SVGAGI. The CDR3: CASSSRRGDFNEQYF. The DNA of the CDR3 is TGTGCCAGCTCCTCCCGCAGGGGTGATTTCAACGAGCAGTACTTC.

The chain carries TRBV2 and TRBJ2-7; 8 bases are shared with TRBD1. Germline CDR1 is SNHLY and CDR2 is FYNNEI. This CDR3 contains 14 residues. V dropped 6 bases and J dropped 6; count of bases not matched to a gene: 10. The CDR3 region is CASSRSGGEGEQYF. CDR3 nucleotide sequence: TGTGCCAGCAGCAGATCAGGGGGCGAAGGCGAGCAGTACTTC.

This chain links TRBV15 with TRBJ1-1, with D unclear. CDR3 length equals 15 residues. The V end was cut by 4 bases, the J end by 1 base, with 13 bases between. CDR1 is LNHNV, CDR2 YYDKDF, per germline (reference sequence). The CDR3 here is CATSTLREGNTEAFF. In DNA, the CDR3 is TGTGCCACCAGCACCCTTAGGGAGGGGAACACTGAAGCTTTCTTT. The full variable domain, with the rest looked up from reference TRBV15 and TRBJ1-1, is DAMVIQNPRYQVTQFGKPVTLSCSQTLNHNVMYWYQQKSSQAPKLLFHYYDKDFNNEADTPDNFQSRRPNTSFCFLDIRSPGLGDTAMYLCATSTLREGNTEAFFGQGTRLTVV.

The J gene is TRBJ2-3, the V gene TRBV6-6; perhaps TRBD1 as D (6 bases). The V end was cut by 6 bases, the J end by 0 bases, with 13 bases between. Per the germline V gene, CDR1 is MNHNY and CDR2 is SVGAGI (reference sequence). The CDR3 sequence is 15 residues long. The CDR3 is CASSQRTASTDTQYF. The CDR3 bases are TGTGCCAGCAGCCAAAGGACAGCGAGCACAGATACGCAGTATTTT.

The V gene is TRBV19, the J gene TRBJ2-1, with D perhaps matching TRBD1 (6 bases). With 2 bases removed from V and 4 bases from J, the gap between germline ends came to 18 bases. The germline CDR1 and CDR2 sequences are LNHDA and SQIVND (reference sequence). The CDR3 spans 17 residues. Here the CDR3 reads CASSILTGRTRYNEQFF. The CDR3 coding sequence is TGTGCCAGTAGTATACTCACAGGGCGCACTAGATACAATGAGCAGTTCTTC. The full variable domain, with the rest looked up from reference TRBV19 and TRBJ2-1, is DGGITQSPKYLFRKEGQNVTLSCEQNLNHDAMYWYRQDPGQGLRLIYYSQIVNDFQKGDIAEGYSVSREKKESFPLTVTSAQKNPTAFYLCASSILTGRTRYNEQFFGPGTRLTVL.

CDR3 residues: CATGHFFLGYTF. CDR3 in DNA: TGTGCAACAGGCCATTTCTTTCTTGGCTACACCTTC. The V call is TRBV30, the J call TRBJ1-2; TRBD1 might be the D (5 bases). Per germline, CDR1 GTSNPN and CDR2 SVGIG (reference sequence). CDR3 length equals 12 residues. The full variable domain, in which reference TRBV30 and TRBJ1-2 provide the parts outside the CDR3, is SQTIHQWPATLVQPVGSPLSLECTVEGTSNPNLYWYRQAAGRGLQLLFYSVGIGQISSEVPQNLSASRPQDRQFILSSKKLLLSDSGFYLCATGHFFLGYTFGSGTRLTVV.

As for this clone: The junction differs from germline at one of its ends, possibly a read error. The chain links TRBV27 to TRBJ2-7; tentatively, D is TRBD2 (7 bases). Germline assignment: CDR1 MNHEY and CDR2 SMNVEV (reference sequence). The CDR3 has 14 amino acids. CDR3 residues: CASSVSRGAYEQYF. CDR3 nucleotides: TGTGCCAGCAGTGTATCCCGGGGGGCATACGAGCAGTACTTC.

The V gene is TRBV7-8, the J gene TRBJ2-1, with D maybe TRBD2 (5 bases). In germline, CDR1 is SGHVS, CDR2 FQNEAQ. The V gene lost 3 bases and the J gene lost 1 base, with 7 bases spanning the gap. The length of the CDR3 is 14 residues. DNA of the CDR3: TGTGCCAGCAGCTTCGGGGAGTCCTACAATGAGCAGTTCTTC. Translated: CASSFGESYNEQFF.

The CDR3 DNA reads as TGTGCCACCCAGCCTGCCCGGGGCACAGATACGCAGTATTTT. This codes for CATQPARGTDTQYF. The gene calls are TRBV19 and TRBJ2-3, with no clear D. The CDR3 loop spans 14 amino acids. The germline CDR1 and CDR2 sequences are LNHDA and SQIVND (reference sequence). V was pared by 10 bases and J by 1 base, with 15 bases between.

V gene TRBV18 combines with J gene TRBJ2-3, with 7 bases identical to TRBD1. The CDR3 totals 16 residues. After removal of 3 bases from V and 3 bases from J, the junction contained 9 bases not matched to a gene. Looked up from germline, CDR1 is KGHSH and CDR2 is LQKENI. As DNA, the CDR3 is TGTGCCAGCTCACCCCGGACAGGTGGGTCAACAGATACGCAGTATTTT. This encodes CASSPRTGGSTDTQYF.

The CDR3 spells CASSGTGASSGNTIYF. CDR3 nucleotide sequence: TGTGCCAGTAGTGGGACAGGGGCCAGCTCTGGAAACACCATATATTTT. The chain is built from TRBV19 and TRBJ1-3; 10 bases are shared with TRBD1. The germline V gene encodes CDR1 LNHDA and CDR2 SQIVND (reference sequence). The CDR3 sequence is 16 residues long. Trimming cost V 5 bases and J 0 bases; bases outside gene matches: 4.

The chain recombines TRBV7-8 with TRBJ2-2, with 7 bases aligning to TRBD2. CDR1 is SGHVS and CDR2 is FQNEAQ in the germline V gene. This CDR3 comprises 16 residues. V lost 0 bases, J lost 6 bases, and 7 bases stayed unmatched. The CDR3 sequence: CASSLAGLLDAGELFF. The DNA for the CDR3 is TGTGCCAGCAGCTTAGCGGGACTACTCGACGCCGGGGAGCTGTTTTTT.

The rearrangement links TRBV4-1 to TRBJ2-3; D gene ambiguous. The V gene lost 4 bases and the J gene lost 0 bases, with 8 bases spanning the gap. Germline assignment: CDR1 MGHRA and CDR2 YSYEKL. The CDR3 covers 14 residues. CDR3 DNA sequence: TGCGCCAGCAGCCTCGGGTACAGCACAGATACGCAGTATTTT. Protein product: CASSLGYSTDTQYF.

This chain links TRBV13 with TRBJ1-1; 7 positions agree with TRBD1. This CDR3 region has 13 residues. Germline V gene lookup returns CDR1 PRHDT and CDR2 FYEKMQ (reference sequence). J lost 4 bases, V lost 2 bases, and 1 base had no gene match. This CDR3 is CASSLSGGTEAFF. The DNA of the CDR3 is TGTGCCAGCAGCTTATCAGGGGGCACTGAAGCTTTCTTT.

This CDR3 is CASSRITGGGNQPQHF. The CDR3 DNA follows: TGTGCCAGCAGTCGGATTACGGGCGGGGGTAATCAGCCCCAGCATTTT. The chain carries TRBV27 and TRBJ1-5; D may be TRBD1 (5 bases). With 5 bases removed from V and 4 bases from J, the gap between germline ends came to 18 bases. The CDR3 extends over 16 amino acids. The germline V gene has CDR1 MNHEY and CDR2 SMNVEV (reference sequence).

This clone was counted between two and nine times. V gene TRBV5-5 combines with J gene TRBJ2-7; 9 bases are shared with TRBD2. CDR1 SGHKS and CDR2 YYEKEE come from the germline V gene (reference sequence). Trimming removed 7 bases from V and 11 bases from J; junction bases left unmatched: 16. The CDR3 totals 14 residues. As DNA, the CDR3 is TGTGCCAGCGCTCCGGGACTAGCAGGCGGGGGGGAGTACTTC. Translating it yields CASAPGLAGGGEYF.

J is TRBJ1-6 and V is TRBV19, with D possibly being TRBD1 (5 bases). Between the trimmed V and J ends, which lost 6 bases and 0 bases, there was a span of 12 bases. The CDR3 runs to 16 residues. In germline, CDR1 is LNHDA, CDR2 SQIVND (reference sequence). This chain's CDR3 is CASRGAARSYNSPLHF. The DNA of the CDR3 is TGTGCCAGTAGAGGGGCGGCTCGCTCCTATAATTCACCCCTCCACTTT. The variable domain in full, with the rest retrieved from reference TRBV19 and TRBJ1-6, is DGGITQSPKYLFRKEGQNVTLSCEQNLNHDAMYWYRQDPGQGLRLIYYSQIVNDFQKGDIAEGYSVSREKKESFPLTVTSAQKNPTAFYLCASRGAARSYNSPLHFGNGTRLTVT.

The J gene is TRBJ2-7, the V gene TRBV7-9; D is perhaps TRBD2 (7 bases). V shed 1 base and J shed 6 bases, with 13 bases lying between them. The CDR3 is made up of 14 amino acids. Germline lookup yields CDR1 SEHNR and CDR2 FQNEAQ (reference sequence). CDR3: CASSLGGGRFEQYF. In nucleotides, the CDR3 is TGTGCCAGCAGCTTAGGGGGGGGGCGCTTCGAGCAGTACTTC.

This chain connects TRBV14 to TRBJ2-1; 7 bases match TRBD1. V lost 0 bases and J lost 3; bases outside the gene matches: 8. The CDR3 is made up of 17 amino acids. From germline, CDR1 is SGHDN and CDR2 FVKESK. The CDR3: CASSQDRGQRLYNEQFF. In DNA, the CDR3 is TGTGCCAGCAGCCAAGACCGGGGACAGCGCCTCTACAATGAGCAGTTCTTC.

On this clone itself: The junction departs from germline at one end; a sequencing error may be responsible. The V and J genes are TRBV5-1 and TRBJ1-1; D is possibly TRBD1 (5 bases). This CDR3 comprises 15 residues. CDR1 is SGHRS and CDR2 is YFSETQ in the germline V gene. The CDR3 nucleotides read TGCGCCAGCTATCCGGAGAACGGGGGGAACCCTGAAGCTTTCTTT. Protein sequence: CASYPENGGNPEAFF. The variable domain in full, completed from reference TRBV5-1 and TRBJ1-1, reads KAGVTQTPRYLIKTRGQQVTLSCSPISGHRSVSWYQQTPGQGLQFLFEYFSETQRNKGNFPGRFSGRQFSNSRSEMNVSTLELGDSALYLCASYPENGGNPEAFFGQGTRLTVV.

The chain combines TRBV19 with TRBJ2-3; 10 nucleotides match TRBD1. Germline V gene lookup returns CDR1 LNHDA and CDR2 SQIVND (reference sequence). CDR3 length equals 17 residues. V trimming: 4 bases; J trimming: 1 base; junction bases outside the gene matches: 8. CDR3 sequence (DNA): TGTGCCAGTAGTAGACGACAGGGGGCAGGGGGCACAGATACGCAGTATTTT. Protein: CASSRRQGAGGTDTQYF. Variable domain in full (rest from reference TRBV19 and TRBJ2-3): DGGITQSPKYLFRKEGQNVTLSCEQNLNHDAMYWYRQDPGQGLRLIYYSQIVNDFQKGDIAEGYSVSREKKESFPLTVTSAQKNPTAFYLCASSRRQGAGGTDTQYFGPGTRLTVL.

This chain links TRBV5-1 with TRBJ2-7, with D hard to call. Germline loops: CDR1 SGHRS, CDR2 YFSETQ. The V and J ends lost 2 bases and 9 bases respectively, with 15 bases between them. This CDR3 contains 13 residues. CDR3 sequence: CASSLIEAAAQYF. CDR3 nucleotide sequence: TGCGCCAGCAGCTTAATAGAGGCGGCGGCGCAGTACTTC.

Points on this clone: An end of the junction differs from the germline gene, which may be a read error. The rearrangement uses TRBV10-3 and TRBJ1-6; 7 bases line up with TRBD1. The CDR3 contains 13 residues. CDR1 ENHRY and CDR2 SYGVKD come from the germline V gene. The CDR3 DNA reads TGTGCCATCAGTGCCGACGACGCCGGGACAGTTTTTTTT. Translating gives CAISADDAGTVFF.

Concerning this clone itself: Mismatch with germline at one junction end may stem from a read error. The V gene is TRBV9, the J gene TRBJ1-1; 9 bases align to TRBD1. Germline lookup yields CDR1 SGDLS and CDR2 YYNGEE. CDR3 size: 15 residues. The chain's CDR3 is CVSSVGQGFFRSAFF. The CDR3 DNA follows: TGTGTCAGCAGCGTTGGACAGGGGTTCTTTAGATCTGCTTTCTTT.

This clone occurred once. The chain joins TRBV5-1 to TRBJ2-7, with TRBD1 matching over 10 bases. The CDR3 loop spans 16 amino acids. Germline V lookup: CDR1 SGHRS, CDR2 YFSETQ. Unmatched junction bases numbered 13, after V lost 4 bases and J lost 6 bases. The CDR3 sequence is CASSAKTGQGVTEQYF. In nucleotides, the CDR3 is TGCGCCAGCAGCGCAAAAACCGGACAGGGGGTAACCGAGCAGTACTTC.

The chain carries TRBV6-5 and TRBJ1-6; tentative D call: TRBD1 (6 bases). The germline V and J ends were trimmed by 5 bases and 7 bases, with 15 bases remaining between them. Germline V CDR1 and CDR2: MNHEY, SVGAGI. This CDR3 has 15 residues. The CDR3 protein is CASSPQTGGNSPLHF. Written as DNA, the CDR3 is TGTGCCAGCAGTCCCCAGACGGGGGGCAATTCACCCCTCCACTTT.